The T cell receptor (beta chain) described here comes from a study of identical twins. Findings and caveats of the study: Abundant beta clonotypes from cord blood bore fewer insertions; memory repertoires lacked this pattern. Beta out-of-frame sequences showed weaker excess twin sharing. In monozygotic twins, models underestimated the sharing of out-of-frame TCR alpha.

There are many counts of this clonotype. Its target is not known. A universal primer site was created by template switching, with the cDNA bearing unique molecular identifiers. TCRdb reanalysed the 5' RACE reads using MiXCR and keeps one entry per CDR3 protein. The sample has around 220,000 distinct CDR3 sequences, over 12% seen once; the top ten hold 7% to 9%. V lost 6 bases and J lost 6, with 18 bases in between. The CDR3 covers 13 residues. CDR1 is DFQATT, CDR2 SNEGSKA, per germline (reference sequence). The chain is built from TRBV20-1 and TRBJ2-7, with D hard to call. The sequence was obtained from a woman between 18 and 29 years old in good health. The sample taken for sequencing was memory (CD45RO+) T cells sorted from blood. This chain's CDR3 is CSAPVEQVSEQYF. The CDR3 region has the DNA TGCAGTGCCCCCGTGGAGCAGGTCTCCGAGCAGTACTTC.